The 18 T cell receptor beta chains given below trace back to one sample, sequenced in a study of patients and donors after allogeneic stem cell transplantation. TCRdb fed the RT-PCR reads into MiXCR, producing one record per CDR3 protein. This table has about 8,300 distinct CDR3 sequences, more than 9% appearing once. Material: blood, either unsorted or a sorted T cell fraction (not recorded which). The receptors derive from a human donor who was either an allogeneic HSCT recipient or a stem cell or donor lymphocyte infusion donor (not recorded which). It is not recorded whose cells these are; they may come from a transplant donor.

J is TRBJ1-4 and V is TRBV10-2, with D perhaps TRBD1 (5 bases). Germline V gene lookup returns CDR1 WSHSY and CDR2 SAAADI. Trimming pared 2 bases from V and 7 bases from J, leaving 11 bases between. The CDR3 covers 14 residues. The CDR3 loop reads CASSEQGVSEKLFF. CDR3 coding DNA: TGCGCCAGCAGTGAGCAGGGCGTCAGTGAAAAACTGTTTTTT.

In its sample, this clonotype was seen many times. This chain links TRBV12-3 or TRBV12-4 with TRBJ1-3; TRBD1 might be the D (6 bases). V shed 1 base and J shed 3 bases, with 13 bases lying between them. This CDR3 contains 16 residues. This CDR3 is CASSLETTGYGNTIYF. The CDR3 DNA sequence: TGTGCCAGCAGTTTAGAAACGACAGGTTATGGAAACACCATATATTTT.

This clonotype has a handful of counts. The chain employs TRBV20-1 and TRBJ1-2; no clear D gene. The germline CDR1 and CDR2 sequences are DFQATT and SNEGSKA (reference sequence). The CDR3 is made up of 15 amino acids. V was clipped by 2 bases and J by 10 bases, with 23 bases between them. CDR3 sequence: CSARSPRTPAMDYTF. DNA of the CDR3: TGCAGTGCTAGATCCCCTAGGACGCCGGCTATGGACTACACCTTC.

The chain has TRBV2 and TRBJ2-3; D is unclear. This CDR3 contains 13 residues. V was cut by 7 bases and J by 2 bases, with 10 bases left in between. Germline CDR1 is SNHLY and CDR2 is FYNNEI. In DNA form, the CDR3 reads TGTGCCAGCAAGGTGCTGACCACAGATACGCAGTATTTT. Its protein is CASKVLTTDTQYF.

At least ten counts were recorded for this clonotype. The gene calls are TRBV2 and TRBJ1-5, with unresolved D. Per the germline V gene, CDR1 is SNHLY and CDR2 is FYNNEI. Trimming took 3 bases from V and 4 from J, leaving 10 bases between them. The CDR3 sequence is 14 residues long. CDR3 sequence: CASSEQGPNQPQHF. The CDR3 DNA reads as TGTGCCAGCAGTGAGCAAGGGCCGAATCAGCCCCAGCATTTT.

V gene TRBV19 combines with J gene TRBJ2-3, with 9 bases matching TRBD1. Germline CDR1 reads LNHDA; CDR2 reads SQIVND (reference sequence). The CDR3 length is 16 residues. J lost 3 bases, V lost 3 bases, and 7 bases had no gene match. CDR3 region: CASSMGGTGWTDTQYF. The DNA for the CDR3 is TGTGCCAGTAGTATGGGGGGGACAGGGTGGACAGATACGCAGTATTTT.

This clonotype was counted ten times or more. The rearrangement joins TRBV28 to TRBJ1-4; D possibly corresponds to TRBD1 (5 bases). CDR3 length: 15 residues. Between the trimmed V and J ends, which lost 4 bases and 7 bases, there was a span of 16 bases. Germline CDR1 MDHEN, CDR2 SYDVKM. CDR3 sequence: CASSSEKGVGEKLFF. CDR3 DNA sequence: TGTGCCAGCAGTTCCGAAAAAGGGGTGGGTGAAAAACTGTTTTTT.

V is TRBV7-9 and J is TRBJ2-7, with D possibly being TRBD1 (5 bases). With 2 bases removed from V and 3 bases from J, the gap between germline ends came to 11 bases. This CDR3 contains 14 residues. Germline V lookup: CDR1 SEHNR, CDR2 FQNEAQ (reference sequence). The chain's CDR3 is CASSLWGEFYEQYF. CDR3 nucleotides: TGTGCCAGCAGCTTATGGGGCGAGTTCTACGAGCAGTACTTC.

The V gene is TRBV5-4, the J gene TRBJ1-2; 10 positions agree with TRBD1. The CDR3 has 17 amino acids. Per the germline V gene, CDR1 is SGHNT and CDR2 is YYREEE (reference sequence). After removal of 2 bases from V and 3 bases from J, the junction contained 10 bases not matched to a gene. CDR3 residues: CASSFRDRGGWDYGYTF. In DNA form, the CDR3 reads TGTGCCAGCAGCTTCCGGGACAGGGGTGGTTGGGACTATGGCTACACCTTC.

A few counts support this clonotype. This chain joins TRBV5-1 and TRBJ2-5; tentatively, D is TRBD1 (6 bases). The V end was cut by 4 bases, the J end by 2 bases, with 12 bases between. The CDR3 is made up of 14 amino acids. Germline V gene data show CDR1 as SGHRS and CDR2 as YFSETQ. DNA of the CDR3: TGCGCCAGCAGCCTTGGGACAATGCAAGAGACCCAGTACTTC. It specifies CASSLGTMQETQYF.

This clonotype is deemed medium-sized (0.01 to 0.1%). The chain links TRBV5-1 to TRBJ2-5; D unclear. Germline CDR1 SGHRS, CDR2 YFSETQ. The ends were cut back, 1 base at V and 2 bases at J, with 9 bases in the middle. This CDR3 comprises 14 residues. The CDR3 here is CASSLSSTQETQYF. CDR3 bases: TGCGCCAGCAGCTTGTCGTCTACTCAAGAGACCCAGTACTTC.

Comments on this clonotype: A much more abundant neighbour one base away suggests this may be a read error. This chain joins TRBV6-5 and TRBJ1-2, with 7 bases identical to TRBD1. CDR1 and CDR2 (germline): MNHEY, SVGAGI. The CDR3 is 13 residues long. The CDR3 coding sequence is TGTGCCAGCAGTCGGGGACAGCACTATGGCCACACCTTC. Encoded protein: CASSRGQHYGHTF.

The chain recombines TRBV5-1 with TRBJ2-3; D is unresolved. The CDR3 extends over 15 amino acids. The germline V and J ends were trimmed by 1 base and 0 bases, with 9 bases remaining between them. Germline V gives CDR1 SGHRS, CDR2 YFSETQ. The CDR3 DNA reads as TGCGCCAGCAGCTTGACTCCCCCGAGCACAGATACGCAGTATTTT. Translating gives CASSLTPPSTDTQYF.

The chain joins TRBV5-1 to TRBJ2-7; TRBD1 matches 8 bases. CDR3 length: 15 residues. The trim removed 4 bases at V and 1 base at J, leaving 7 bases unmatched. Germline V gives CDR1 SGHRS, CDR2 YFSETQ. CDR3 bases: TGCGCCAGCAGCCCCGGGACAGGTCGGTCCTACGAGCAGTACTTC. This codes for CASSPGTGRSYEQYF.

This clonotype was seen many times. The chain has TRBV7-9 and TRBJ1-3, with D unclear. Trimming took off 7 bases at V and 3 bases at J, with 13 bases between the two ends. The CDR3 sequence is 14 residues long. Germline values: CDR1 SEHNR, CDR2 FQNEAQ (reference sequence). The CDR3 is CASIREGIGNTIYF. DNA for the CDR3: TGTGCCAGCATCCGGGAAGGAATTGGAAACACCATATATTTT.

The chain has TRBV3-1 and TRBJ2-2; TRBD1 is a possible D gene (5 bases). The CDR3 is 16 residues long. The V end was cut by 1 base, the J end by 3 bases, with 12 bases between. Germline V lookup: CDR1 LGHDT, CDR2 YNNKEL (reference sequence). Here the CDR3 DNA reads TGTGCCAGCAGCCAAGGGGGTGGGGCGGACACCGGGGAGCTGTTTTTT. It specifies CASSQGGGADTGELFF.

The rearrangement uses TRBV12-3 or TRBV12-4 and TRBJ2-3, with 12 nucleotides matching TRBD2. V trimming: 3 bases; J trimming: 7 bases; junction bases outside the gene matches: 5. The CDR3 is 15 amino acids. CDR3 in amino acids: CASSFSTSGGYTQYF. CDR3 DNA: TGTGCCAGCAGTTTCTCGACTAGCGGGGGTTATACGCAGTATTTT.

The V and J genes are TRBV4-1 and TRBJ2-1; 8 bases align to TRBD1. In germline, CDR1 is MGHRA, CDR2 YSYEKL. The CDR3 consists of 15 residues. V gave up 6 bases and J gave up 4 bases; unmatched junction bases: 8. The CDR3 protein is CASRIGTGFYNEQFF. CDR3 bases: TGCGCCAGCAGGATCGGGACAGGTTTTTACAATGAGCAGTTCTTC.